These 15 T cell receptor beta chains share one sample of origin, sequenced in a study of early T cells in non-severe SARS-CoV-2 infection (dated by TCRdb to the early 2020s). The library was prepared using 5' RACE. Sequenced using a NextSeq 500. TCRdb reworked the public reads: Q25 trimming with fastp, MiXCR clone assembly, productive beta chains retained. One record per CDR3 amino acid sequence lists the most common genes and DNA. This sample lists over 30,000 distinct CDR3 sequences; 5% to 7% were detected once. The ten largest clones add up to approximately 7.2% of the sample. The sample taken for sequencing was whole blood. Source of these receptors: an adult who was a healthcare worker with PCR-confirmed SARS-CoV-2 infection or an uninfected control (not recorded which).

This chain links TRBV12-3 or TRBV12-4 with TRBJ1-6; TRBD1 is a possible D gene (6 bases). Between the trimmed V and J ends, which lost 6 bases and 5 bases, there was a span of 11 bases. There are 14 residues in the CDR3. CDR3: CASRRGQNNSPLHF. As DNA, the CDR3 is TGTGCCAGCAGGCGGGGACAAAATAATTCACCCCTCCACTTT.

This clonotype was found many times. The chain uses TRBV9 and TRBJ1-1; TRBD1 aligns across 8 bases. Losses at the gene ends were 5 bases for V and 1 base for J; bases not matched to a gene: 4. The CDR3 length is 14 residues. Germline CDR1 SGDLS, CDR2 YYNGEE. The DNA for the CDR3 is TGTGCCAGCAGTTATGGACAGGGGAACACTGAAGCTTTCTTT. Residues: CASSYGQGNTEAFF.

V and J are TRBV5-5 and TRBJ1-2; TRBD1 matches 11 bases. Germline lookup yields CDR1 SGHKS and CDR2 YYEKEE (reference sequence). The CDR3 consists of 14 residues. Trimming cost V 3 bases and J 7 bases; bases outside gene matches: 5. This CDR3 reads CASSWGGQGAGYTF. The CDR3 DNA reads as TGTGCCAGCAGCTGGGGTGGACAGGGGGCTGGCTACACCTTC.

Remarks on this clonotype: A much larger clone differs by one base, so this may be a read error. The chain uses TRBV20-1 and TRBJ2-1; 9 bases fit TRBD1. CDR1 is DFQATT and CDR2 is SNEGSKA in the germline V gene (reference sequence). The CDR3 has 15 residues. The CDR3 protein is CCARDGRTGENEQFF. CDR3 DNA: TGCTGTGCTAGAGATGGTCGGACAGGGGAGAATGAGCAGTTCTTC.

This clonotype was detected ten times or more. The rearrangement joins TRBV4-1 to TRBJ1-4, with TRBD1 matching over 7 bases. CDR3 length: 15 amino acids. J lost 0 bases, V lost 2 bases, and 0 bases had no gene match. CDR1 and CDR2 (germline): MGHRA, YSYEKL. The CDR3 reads CASSQQGATNEKLFF. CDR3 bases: TGCGCCAGCAGCCAACAGGGGGCAACTAATGAAAAACTGTTTTTT.

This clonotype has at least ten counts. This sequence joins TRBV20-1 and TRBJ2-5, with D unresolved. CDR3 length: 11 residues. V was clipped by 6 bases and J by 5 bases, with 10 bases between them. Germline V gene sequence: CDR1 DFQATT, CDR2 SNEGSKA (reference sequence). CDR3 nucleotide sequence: TGCAGTGCAACCAACTTTGAGACCCAGTACTTC. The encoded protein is CSATNFETQYF.

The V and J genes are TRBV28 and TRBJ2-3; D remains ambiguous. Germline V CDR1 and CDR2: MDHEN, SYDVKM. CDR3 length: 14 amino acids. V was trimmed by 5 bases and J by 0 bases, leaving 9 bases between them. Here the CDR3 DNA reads TGTGCCAGCAGTCCCCTCCTGAGCACAGATACGCAGTATTTT. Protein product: CASSPLLSTDTQYF.

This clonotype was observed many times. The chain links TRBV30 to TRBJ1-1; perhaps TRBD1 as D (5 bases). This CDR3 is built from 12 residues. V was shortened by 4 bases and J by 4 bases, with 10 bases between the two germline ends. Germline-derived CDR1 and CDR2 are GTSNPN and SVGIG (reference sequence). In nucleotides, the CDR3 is TGTGCCTGGATGGGGGTTGGCACTGAAGCTTTCTTT. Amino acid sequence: CAWMGVGTEAFF.

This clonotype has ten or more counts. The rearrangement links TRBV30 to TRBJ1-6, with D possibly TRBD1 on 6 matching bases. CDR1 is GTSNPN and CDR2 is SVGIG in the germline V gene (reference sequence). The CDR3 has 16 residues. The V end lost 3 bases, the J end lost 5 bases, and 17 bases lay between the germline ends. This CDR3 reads CAWRPTGSGDNSPLHF. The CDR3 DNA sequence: TGTGCCTGGAGACCAACAGGGTCGGGGGATAATTCACCCCTCCACTTT.

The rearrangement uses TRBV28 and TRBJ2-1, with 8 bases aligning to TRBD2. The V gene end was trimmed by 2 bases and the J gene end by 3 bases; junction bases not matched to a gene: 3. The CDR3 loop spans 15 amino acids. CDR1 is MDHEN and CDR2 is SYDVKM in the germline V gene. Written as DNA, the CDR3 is TGTGCCAGCAGTTTAAGAAGCGGGAGCTACAATGAGCAGTTCTTC. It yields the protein CASSLRSGSYNEQFF.

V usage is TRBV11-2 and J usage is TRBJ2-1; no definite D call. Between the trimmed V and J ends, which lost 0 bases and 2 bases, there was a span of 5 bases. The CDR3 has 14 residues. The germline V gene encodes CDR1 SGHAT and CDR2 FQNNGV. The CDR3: CASSLDLAYNEQFF. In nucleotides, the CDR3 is TGTGCCAGCAGCTTAGATCTGGCCTACAATGAGCAGTTCTTC.

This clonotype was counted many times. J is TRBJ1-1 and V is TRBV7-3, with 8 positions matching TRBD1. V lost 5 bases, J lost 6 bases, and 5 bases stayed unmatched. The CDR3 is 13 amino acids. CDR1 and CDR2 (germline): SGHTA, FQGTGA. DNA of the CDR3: TGTGCCAGCAGCAAGACAGGGGTCTCTGAAGCTTTCTTT. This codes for CASSKTGVSEAFF.

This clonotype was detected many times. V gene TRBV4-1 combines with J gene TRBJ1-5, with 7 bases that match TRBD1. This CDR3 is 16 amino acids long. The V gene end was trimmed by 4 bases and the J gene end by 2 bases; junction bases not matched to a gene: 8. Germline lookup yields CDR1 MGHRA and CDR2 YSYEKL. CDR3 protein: CASSPTGVGGNQPQHF. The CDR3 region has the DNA TGCGCCAGCAGCCCCACAGGGGTCGGAGGCAATCAGCCCCAGCATTTT.

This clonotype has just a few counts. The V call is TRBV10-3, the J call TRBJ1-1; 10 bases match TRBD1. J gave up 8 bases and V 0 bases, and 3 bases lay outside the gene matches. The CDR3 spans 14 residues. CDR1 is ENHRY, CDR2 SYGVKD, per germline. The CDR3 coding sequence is TGTGCCATCAGTGAGTCGACAGGGGGCTTGGAAGCTTTCTTT. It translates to CAISESTGGLEAFF.

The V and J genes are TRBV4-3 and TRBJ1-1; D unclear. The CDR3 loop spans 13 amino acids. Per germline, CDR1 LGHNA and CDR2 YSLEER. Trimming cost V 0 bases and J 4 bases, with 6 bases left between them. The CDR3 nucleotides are TGCGCCAGCAGCCAAGACAGCGGCACTGAAGCTTTCTTT. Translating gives CASSQDSGTEAFF.